This T cell receptor beta chain was observed in a study of blood T cell repertoires in COVID-19. Looking at the study overall: T cells, B-cell-depleted T cells, or PBMCs supplied cDNA or gDNA.

Enrolment of Seattle patients took place during active infection, and they were followed longitudinally. There are 14 residues in the CDR3. The ends were cut back, 3 bases at V and 10 bases at J, with 13 bases in the middle. The V gene's germline CDR1 is MNHEY and CDR2 SMNVEV (reference sequence). A few counts support this clone. Per the study methods: Scientists estimated how many nucleated cells there were by amplifying reference gene primers. Some clones are missing from TCRdb's copy, which holds only in-frame ones; the method was immunoSEQ multiplex PCR. V and J calls and clone size come straight from that table; D and trimming were deduced from the DNA. Of about 49,000 clones detected, 81% appear once; the ten largest clones hold approximately 20%.

The sequence derives from an elderly woman with COVID-19, enrolled during active disease. Sequenced input: peripheral blood. The rearrangement joins TRBV27 to TRBJ1-6; no clear D gene. The CDR3 is CASSFPQAGSPLHF. The DNA for the CDR3 is TGTGCCAGCAGTTTTCCCCAAGCGGGATCACCCCTCCACTTT.